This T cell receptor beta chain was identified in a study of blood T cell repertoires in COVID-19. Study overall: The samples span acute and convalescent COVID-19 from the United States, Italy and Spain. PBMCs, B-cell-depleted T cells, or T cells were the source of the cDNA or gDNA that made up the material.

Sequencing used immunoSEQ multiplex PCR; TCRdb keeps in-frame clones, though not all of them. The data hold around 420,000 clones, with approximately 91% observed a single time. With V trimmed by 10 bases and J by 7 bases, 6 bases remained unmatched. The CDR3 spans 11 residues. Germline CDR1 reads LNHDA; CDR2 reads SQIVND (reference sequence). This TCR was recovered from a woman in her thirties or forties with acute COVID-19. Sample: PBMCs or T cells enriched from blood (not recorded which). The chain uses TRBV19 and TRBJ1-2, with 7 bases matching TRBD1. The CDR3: CATYDRVGYTF. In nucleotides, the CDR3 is TGTGCCACATACGACAGGGTTGGCTACACCTTC.